Below, 17 T cell receptor beta chains from the same sample are listed, as sequenced in a study of T cell changes during pregnancy in multiple sclerosis. Profiled with immunoSEQ multiplex PCR; TCRdb holds only in-frame clones, not every one. The table shows over 50,000 clones, with around 90% occurring only once. Material: peripheral blood, obtained in the first trimester of pregnancy. The receptors were sampled from a female donor in good health, enrolled as a control in a pregnancy study.

V usage is TRBV7-3 and J usage is TRBJ1-3, with a tentative D call TRBD1 (6 bases). CDR1 and CDR2 from the germline V gene are SGHTA and FQGTGA. CDR3 length: 16 amino acids. V was shortened by 6 bases and J by 0 bases, with 15 bases between the two germline ends. The CDR3 loop reads CASSSGQLYSGNTIYF. CDR3 coding DNA: TGTGCCAGCAGTTCAGGACAGCTATACTCTGGAAACACCATATATTTT.

The chain recombines TRBV19 with TRBJ1-2; D is uncertain. V lost 4 bases, J lost 5 bases, and 8 bases lay in between. The CDR3 sequence is 12 residues long. Per germline, CDR1 LNHDA and CDR2 SQIVND (reference sequence). CDR3 loop: CASSTREYGYTF. The CDR3 DNA reads TGTGCCAGTAGTACCCGGGAGTATGGCTACACCTTC.

The CDR3 reads CASSAQGAGGYTF. The CDR3 DNA sequence: TGTGCCAGCAGTGCCCAGGGGGCGGGTGGCTACACCTTC. The rearrangement joins TRBV2 to TRBJ1-2, with 8 positions matching TRBD1. J was trimmed by 7 bases and V by 4 bases; bases with no gene match: 5. The V gene's germline CDR1 is SNHLY and CDR2 FYNNEI. This CDR3 comprises 13 residues.

This clone was seen a single time. The rearrangement links TRBV7-2 to TRBJ1-2; no clear D. The CDR3 is made up of 14 amino acids. CDR1 SGHTA and CDR2 FQGNSA come from the germline V gene. V was clipped by 1 base and J by 4 bases, with 10 bases between them. As DNA, the CDR3 is TGTGCCAGCAGCTTAGGAGGCGGGCTCTATGGCTACACCTTC. This translates into CASSLGGGLYGYTF.

For the CDR3, the DNA is TGCGCTACGGACAGCACCTACGAGCAGTACTTC. Residues: CATDSTYEQYF. The chain recombines TRBV10-1 with TRBJ2-7; TRBD1 is a possible D gene (6 bases). The germline V gene encodes CDR1 WNHNN and CDR2 SYGVQD (reference sequence). The CDR3 length is 11 residues.

J is TRBJ2-7 and V is TRBV21-1; the table names TRBD2, a call not compared with the DNA. TRBV21-1 is labeled a pseudogene. The CDR3 covers 15 residues. CDR3 residues: CASSKVAGVLPEQYF. The CDR3 region has the DNA TGTGCCAGCAGCAAAGTGGCGGGGGTATTACCCGAGCAGTACTTC.

The chain employs TRBV6-5 and TRBJ1-2; TRBD1 agrees at 7 bases. The CDR3 is 12 amino acids. The germline CDR1 and CDR2 sequences are MNHEY and SVGAGI. Trimming took 5 bases from V and 5 from J; bases not matched to a gene: 2. This chain's CDR3 is CASSRQGYGYTF. The CDR3 coding sequence is TGTGCCAGCAGTAGACAGGGTTATGGCTACACCTTC.

The rearrangement links TRBV6-5 to TRBJ2-2; 8 nucleotides line up with TRBD1. The V segment lost 4 bases and the J segment 4 bases; nucleotides outside the gene matches: 8. The CDR3 is 16 residues long. Germline CDR1 reads MNHEY; CDR2 reads SVGAGI. The CDR3 protein is CASSSDRASITGELFF. CDR3 nucleotide sequence: TGTGCCAGCAGTTCGGACAGGGCGTCGATCACCGGGGAGCTGTTTTTT.

This clone has just one count. The V gene is TRBV7-8, the J gene TRBJ1-1; D remains unclear. V was trimmed by 5 bases and J by 0 bases, leaving 13 bases between them. The length of the CDR3 is 15 residues. Germline CDR1 reads SGHVS; CDR2 reads FQNEAQ. The CDR3 sequence is CASSQPRLMNTEAFF. For the CDR3, the DNA is TGTGCCAGCAGCCAACCGCGGCTGATGAACACTGAAGCTTTCTTT.

This clone came up once. The gene calls are TRBV6-4 and TRBJ2-7; 8 bases agree with TRBD1. This CDR3 is 15 amino acids long. The germline CDR1 and CDR2 sequences are MRHNA and SNTAGT. The V and J ends lost 3 bases and 1 base, in that order; junction bases with no gene match: 5. CDR3 sequence: CASSEQGQGSYEQYF. CDR3 nucleotide sequence: TGTGCCAGCAGTGAACAAGGACAGGGATCCTACGAGCAGTACTTC.

V usage is TRBV30 and J usage is TRBJ2-7; tentatively, D is TRBD1 (5 bases). Germline assignment: CDR1 GTSNPN and CDR2 SVGIG (reference sequence). This CDR3 has 11 residues. The V end lost 7 bases, the J end lost 5 bases, and 12 bases lay between the germline ends. CDR3 nucleotides: TGTGCCTCCTCGGCAGGGAACGAGCAGTACTTC. Its protein is CASSAGNEQYF.

The chain has TRBV19 and TRBJ1-5; the D gene is possibly TRBD1 (5 bases). CDR1 is LNHDA and CDR2 is SQIVND in the germline V gene (reference sequence). V was cut by 8 bases and J by 1 base, with 21 bases left in between. The CDR3 totals 17 residues. CDR3 in amino acids: CASSGAYREGSNQPQHF. The CDR3 region has the DNA TGTGCCAGTTCGGGAGCGTACAGAGAGGGGAGCAATCAGCCCCAGCATTTT.

The rearrangement uses TRBV2 and TRBJ2-5; TRBD2 matches 12 bases. V lost 6 bases and J lost 5; bases outside the gene matches: 4. This CDR3 is 14 amino acids long. CDR1 is SNHLY, CDR2 FYNNEI, per germline. In nucleotides, the CDR3 is TGTGCCAGCAGAGGACTAGCGGGGATCGAGACCCAGTACTTC. Protein: CASRGLAGIETQYF.

The chain is built from TRBV7-2 and TRBJ2-3; a weak D match, TRBD2 (6 bases). The germline V gene has CDR1 SGHTA and CDR2 FQGNSA. The germline V and J ends were trimmed by 5 bases and 5 bases, with 20 bases remaining between them. The CDR3 extends over 16 amino acids. The CDR3 region is CASSPTWTKVEDTQYF. The CDR3 DNA sequence: TGTGCCAGCAGCCCAACATGGACTAAGGTGGAAGATACGCAGTATTTT.

The rearrangement joins TRBV5-4 to TRBJ1-1; 8 nucleotides align to TRBD1. Germline V gene lookup returns CDR1 SGHNT and CDR2 YYREEE (reference sequence). The CDR3 is 15 amino acids. The V gene end was trimmed by 0 bases and the J gene end by 0 bases; junction bases not matched to a gene: 1. The CDR3 region has the DNA TGTGCCAGCAGCTTGGGACAGGGGATGAACACTGAAGCTTTCTTT. The encoded protein is CASSLGQGMNTEAFF.

A remark on this clone: A read error may produce the germline difference seen at one junction end. The CDR3 DNA sequence: TGCATAGGGACCGACAGGGTCTCTGGAAACACCATATATTTT. It is translated as CIGTDRVSGNTIYF. V usage is TRBV7-8 and J usage is TRBJ1-3; 7 bases are a match to TRBD1. Germline assignment: CDR1 SGHVS and CDR2 FQNEAQ. The CDR3 contains 14 residues.

This clone was recorded only once. The chain has TRBV18 and TRBJ1-1, with 10 bases lining up with TRBD1. Germline V gene data show CDR1 as KGHSH and CDR2 as LQKENI. This CDR3 has 15 amino acids. Trimming removed 2 bases from V and 6 bases from J; junction bases left unmatched: 6. The CDR3 region is CASSPSIGQGAEAFF. CDR3 coding DNA: TGTGCCAGCTCACCATCGATCGGACAGGGGGCTGAAGCTTTCTTT.